The 7 T cell receptor beta chains listed next were all sequenced from one sample in a study of lymphopenia after photon versus proton radiotherapy. The protocol was immunoSEQ multiplex PCR, while the TCRdb copy is restricted to in-frame clones and leaves out a portion. The repertoire holds 25,000 to 35,000 clones, 94% seen once, with 0.6% to 0.85% in the top ten. The source was peripheral blood, collected from a patient treated with photon-based radiotherapy. These receptors were taken from a woman between 45 and 60 years old with cholangiocarcinoma.

The rearrangement links TRBV5-6 to TRBJ1-2, with D tentatively TRBD1 (5 bases). The CDR3 spans 13 residues. Germline V gene sequence: CDR1 SGHDT, CDR2 YYEEEE. V lost 2 bases to trimming and J lost 8 bases, with 13 bases between them. For the CDR3, the DNA is TGTGCCAGCAGCTTTCCCCCCCGACAGGGCTACACCTTC. It translates to CASSFPPRQGYTF.

CDR3 protein: CAWSVYRTAPEAFF. The CDR3 DNA follows: TGTGCCTGGAGTGTATATCGGACAGCGCCCGAAGCTTTCTTT. The V and J genes are TRBV30 and TRBJ1-1, with D possibly matching TRBD1 (6 bases). This CDR3 has 14 residues. V was trimmed by 0 bases and J by 8 bases, leaving 16 bases between them. Germline V lookup: CDR1 GTSNPN, CDR2 SVGIG (reference sequence).

The J gene is TRBJ1-1, the V gene TRBV7-9, with D uncertain. Germline loops: CDR1 SEHNR, CDR2 FQNEAQ (reference sequence). Deletions cut 2 bases from V and 3 bases from J, with 13 bases between. CDR3 length: 15 residues. The CDR3 spells CASSLKDRGDTEAFF. DNA for the CDR3: TGTGCCAGCAGCTTAAAAGATCGTGGGGACACTGAAGCTTTCTTT. The whole variable domain, filled in from reference TRBV7-9 and TRBJ1-1, reads DTGVSQNPRHKITKRGQNVTFRCDPISEHNRLYWYRQTLGQGPEFLTYFQNEAQLEKSRLLSDRFSAERPKGSFSTLEIQRTEQGDSAMYLCASSLKDRGDTEAFFGQGTRLTVV.

The chain has TRBV18 and TRBJ2-1; 8 bases line up with TRBD2. The CDR3 runs 12 residues. Trimming removed 4 bases from V and 16 bases from J; junction bases left unmatched: 9. From germline, CDR1 is KGHSH and CDR2 LQKENI. The CDR3 reads CASSLAGSLGFF. In DNA, the CDR3 is TGTGCCAGCTCACTAGCGGGGTCTCTCGGTTTCTTC.

In its sample, this clone was seen once. The chain is built from TRBV7-8 and TRBJ1-1, with unresolved D. Germline CDR1 SGHVS, CDR2 FQNEAQ. This CDR3 is built from 13 residues. The V gene lost 3 bases and the J gene lost 0 bases, with 5 bases spanning the gap. The CDR3 sequence: CASSFYLNTEAFF. Written as DNA, the CDR3 is TGTGCCAGCAGCTTTTACTTGAACACTGAAGCTTTCTTT.

The CDR3 loop is CATSGRQNTEAFF. CDR3 in DNA: TGCGCCACCTCAGGACGGCAGAACACTGAAGCTTTCTTT. This chain uses TRBV4-1 with TRBJ1-1; no clear D. This CDR3 is built from 13 residues. Germline values: CDR1 MGHRA, CDR2 YSYEKL. Trimming left V 10 bases short and J 1 base short, with 13 bases between.

This chain connects TRBV2 to TRBJ1-1; 11 positions agree with TRBD1. Germline V lookup: CDR1 SNHLY, CDR2 FYNNEI. The CDR3 runs 14 residues. J gave up 5 bases and V 7 bases, and 6 bases lay outside the gene matches. The DNA for the CDR3 is TGTGCCAGCAAAATGGACAGGGGGCAGACTGAAGCTTTCTTT. Translating gives CASKMDRGQTEAFF. Full variable domain (rest looked up from reference TRBV2 and TRBJ1-1): EPEVTQTPSHQVTQMGQEVILRCVPISNHLYFYWYRQILGQKVEFLVSFYNNEISEKSEIFDDQFSVERPDGSNFTLKIRSTKLEDSAMYFCASKMDRGQTEAFFGQGTRLTVV.